This record concerns one T cell receptor (beta chain) sequence. The clone's antigen remains unknown. The record has no base qualities; no much larger clone is one base away. Donors formed part of the validation cohort, which comprised 120 subjects and was distinct from the first cohort of under 750 subjects. The data belong to a study of cytomegalovirus exposure and HLA in healthy donors (dated by TCRdb to about 2017). Regarding the study in general: According to a later analysis, one platform produced both the 120 validation repertoires and the 666 repertoires of the first cohort. Along with the roughly 610-subject first cohort, a separate validation cohort of over a hundred different subjects was used. The study aimed to test whether cataloging public T cell receptors could reveal signatures of past pathogen exposure. To predict cytomegalovirus infection status, the study brought together high-throughput TCR immunosequencing, statistical association of individual TCRs with disease status, and machine learning. What the research found in general, with its limitations: In a later analysis, TCRs clustered in the first cohort were found to also tend to co-occur in the roughly 120 validation repertoires, with 94% of cluster scores above 0. Most TCR sequences were seen in very few donors, while some public TCRs were found in many individuals. The study listed approximately 150 TCR beta chains as associated with cytomegalovirus. All 110 or so repertoires were used to score co-occurrence in the validation cohort in a later analysis, because that analysis had no HLA typing for the cohort. In vitro tests confirmed that a few of the cytomegalovirus-associated TCR beta chains recognize cytomegalovirus antigens. It was suggested by the authors that the approach could potentially be generalized to other disease states and immunological phenotypes. In both the original and validation cohorts, the classifier was reported to diagnose cytomegalovirus status with high specificity and sensitivity.

The CDR3 has 15 amino acids, counting the end cysteine and phenylalanine. CDR3 DNA only is kept here, 45 bases in frame from base 1. CDR1 and CDR2, looked up from the germline V gene (reference sequence), are MNHEY and SMNVEV. V is cut back by 4 bases and J by 3 bases, with 5 bases in the junction unmatched. Library creation used the immunoSEQ multiplex PCR assay. Per the authors' processing: To diagnose cytomegalovirus status from the catalog of TCR beta chain sequences, a statistical classification framework was built. Held by TCRdb, this immuneACCESS table contains in-frame sequences only and omits some clones. Under half of the omission traces to an unresolved V gene where checked; the cause of the rest is unknown. V and J calls and clone size are given by that table; D and trimming were obtained from the DNA. Within this sample are about 260,000 clones, with about 90% of them counted one time only. In total, the top ten clones hold under 4% of the sample.

What was sequenced was PBMCs. The clonotype comes from a woman between 25 and 40 years old in good health and CMV-seronegative. Recombination joined TRBV27 with TRBJ2-7; TRBD2 aligns with 11 central bases. The DNA is as follows: TGTGCCAGCAGTTCACTAGCGGGAGAGGACTACGAGCAGTACTTC. Translated, it gives CASSSLAGEDYEQYF.